The present T cell receptor beta chain was sequenced within a study of blood T cell repertoires in COVID-19. Clones were sequenced by immunoSEQ multiplex PCR, and TCRdb holds only the in-frame ones, with some missing. The data hold about 180,000 clones, with over 80% observed a single time. Trimming took 7 bases from V and 4 from J; bases not matched to a gene: 3. The CDR3 contains 11 residues. Germline lookup yields CDR1 SQVTM and CDR2 ANQGSEA. The chain employs TRBV29-1 and TRBJ1-1, with 7 bases matching TRBD1. Sequencing was performed on peripheral blood. This TCR was recovered from a woman aged 70-85 years with COVID-19, enrolled during active disease. The DNA of the CDR3 is TGCAGCGAAAACAGGGGCACTGAAGCTTTCTTT. Protein product: CSENRGTEAFF.